This T cell receptor (beta chain) was observed in a study of OX40 agonist ivuxolimab in advanced cancers. Study results and caveats: Blood T cells, both CD4+ and CD8+, expanded clonally by week 6 at 0.1 to 3.0 mg/kg. Relative to CD4+ cells, CD8+ T cells on average had more expanded clones.

Clones were read by immunoSEQ multiplex PCR, and TCRdb kept only the in-frame ones, dropping some. The sample carries 57,000 or so clones, more than 85% recorded once. Germline CDR1 and CDR2: SNHLY and FYNNEI. Trimming removed 3 bases from V and 12 bases from J; junction bases left unmatched: 6. This CDR3 has 12 amino acids. On this clone: Its antigen is currently unknown.

The sample consisted of CD4+ or CD8+ T cells sorted from blood, taken in a trial of the OX40 agonist ivuxolimab. The chain combines TRBV2 with TRBJ2-7, with TRBD2 matching 9 bases. This clonotype was obtained from an adult with an advanced solid tumor such as melanoma, head and neck, liver or kidney cancer. The CDR3 bases are TGTGCCAGCAGTGAGCTAGCGGGGCGCTCGTACTTC. Protein: CASSELAGRSYF.